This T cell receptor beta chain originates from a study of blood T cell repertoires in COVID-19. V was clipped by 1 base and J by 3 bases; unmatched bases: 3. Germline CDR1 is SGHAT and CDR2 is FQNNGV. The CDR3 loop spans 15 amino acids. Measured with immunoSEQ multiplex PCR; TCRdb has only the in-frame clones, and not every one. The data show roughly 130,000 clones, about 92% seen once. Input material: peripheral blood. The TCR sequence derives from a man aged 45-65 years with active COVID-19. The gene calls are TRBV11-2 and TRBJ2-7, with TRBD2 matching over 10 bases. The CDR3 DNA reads TGTGCCAGCAGCTTAGGGCTAGCGGGGGTCTACGAGCAGTACGTC. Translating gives CASSLGLAGVYEQYV.